A selection of T cell receptor beta chains follows, all from one sample in a study of blood T cell repertoires in COVID-19. Method: immunoSEQ multiplex PCR; TCRdb's copy keeps in-frame clones and lacks some. The data contain a few hundred thousand clones, 90% of them seen just once; the ten biggest clones take up 4% to 5.5%. Specimen: PBMCs or T cells enriched from blood (not recorded which). These receptors were collected from a young woman with acute COVID-19. The CDR3 runs from the conserved cysteine through the conserved F or W. The order of the fields is D gene, clone size, V gene, J gene, CDR3 DNA, CDR3 protein. D genes are given only for firm matches. Clone size is stated in some rows and not others, as once, few, many or a class when expanded.

>.|.|TRBV4-2|TRBJ2-7
TGTGCCAGCAGCCAAGAGGGTCCGGCGGCTTATTCCTACGAGCAGTACTTC
CASSQEGPAAYSYEQYF
>TRBD1|.|TRBV28|TRBJ1-5
TGTGCCAGCAGACGGACAGGGTTCGGAGGGCCCCAGCATTTT
CASRRTGFGGPQHF
>TRBD1|.|TRBV5-1|TRBJ2-2
TGCGCCAGCAGCCCGGACAGGGTGGGCACCGGGGAGCTGTTTTTT
CASSPDRVGTGELFF
>.|.|TRBV2|TRBJ1-1
TGTGCCAGCAGTGTCGAGGCCAACACTGAAGCTTTCTTT
CASSVEANTEAFF
>TRBD1|.|TRBV5-8|TRBJ1-2
TGTGCCAGCAGCCCGACAGGGAACTATGGCTACACCTTC
CASSPTGNYGYTF
>TRBD1|.|TRBV2|TRBJ1-1
TGTGCCTCCAGGGGGACTGAAGCTTTCTTT
CASRGTEAFF
>TRBD2|.|TRBV12-5|TRBJ2-5
TGTGCTAGTGGTGTGAGGGAGGGCCAAGAGACCCAGTACTTC
CASGVREGQETQYF
>TRBD1|.|TRBV19|TRBJ1-5
TGTGCCAGTAGTTTCGACAGGGGAGACCAGCCCCAGCATTTT
CASSFDRGDQPQHF
>TRBD1|.|TRBV20-1|TRBJ1-3
TGCAGTGCGCCCAGGGGGAACACCATATATTTT
CSAPRGNTIYF
>.|.|TRBV27|TRBJ1-2
TGTGCCAGCAGTTTATCGTCCCGGGGGGGGCAAGGCTACACCTTC
CASSLSSRGGQGYTF
>.|.|TRBV19|TRBJ1-3
TGTGCCAGTACCACTACAGGGCTCTCTGGAAACACCATATATTTT
CASTTTGLSGNTIYF
>TRBD1|.|TRBV11-2|TRBJ1-1
TGTGCCAGCAGCTTCCAGACAGGGAGCACTGAAGCTTTCTTT
CASSFQTGSTEAFF
>TRBD1|.|TRBV11-1|TRBJ2-2
TGTGCCAGCTACTCCGGGACAGGGAACACCGGGGAGCTGTTTTTT
CASYSGTGNTGELFF
>.|.|TRBV6-1|TRBJ1-5
TGTGCCAGCAGTGAATTAGGAGGGGCGAAATACAATCAGCCCCAGCATTTT
CASSELGGAKYNQPQHF
>.|.|TRBV23-1|TRBJ1-1
TGCGCCAGCAGTCGCCCGGGGGGGACGAGGCAGAACACTGAAGCTTTCTTT
CASSRPGGTRQNTEAFF
>.|.|TRBV28|TRBJ1-5
TGTGCCAGCAGGGAGGGGAGTAATCAGCCCCAGCATTTT
CASREGSNQPQHF
>TRBD2|.|TRBV29-1|TRBJ2-2
TGCAGCGCCTTGGGGGTAGGGAGGGCCGGGGAGCTGTTTTTT
CSALGVGRAGELFF
>.|.|TRBV1|TRBJ2-5
TGCACCAGCAGCCCGGGTCCTGTAGAACAAGAGACCCAGTACTTC
CTSSPGPVEQETQYF
>.|once|TRBV4-1|TRBJ1-2
TGCGCCAGCAGCCAAGATAGGGGAGGCGGCTATGGCTACACCTTC
CASSQDRGGGYGYTF
>.|once|TRBV5-6|TRBJ1-3
TGTGCCAGCAGTACAGGGAACGGAAACACCATATATTTT
CASSTGNGNTIYF
>.|few|TRBV3-1/TRBV3-2|TRBJ2-2
TGTGCCAGCAGCCCTTACAGGGTTTCACCCGGGGAGCTGTTTTTT
CASSPYRVSPGELFF
>TRBD2|.|TRBV2|TRBJ2-7
TGTGCCAGCATCCAGACTAGCGGGAGCTACGAGCAGTACTTC
CASIQTSGSYEQYF
>TRBD2|.|TRBV7-3|TRBJ2-7
TGTGCCAGCAGCATGACTAGCGTAGGGGAGCAGTACTTC
CASSMTSVGEQYF
>.|.|TRBV19|TRBJ2-2
TGTGCCAGTAGTATAAAGACTGGCTCAGGGGAGCTGTTTTTT
CASSIKTGSGELFF
>TRBD1|.|TRBV7-9|TRBJ1-5
TGTGCCAGCAGCTCCGGGACAGACGATGGCAATCAGCCCCAGCATTTT
CASSSGTDDGNQPQHF
>.|.|TRBV30|TRBJ1-3
TGTGCCTGGGCCCAGTCTGGAAACACCATATATTTT
CAWAQSGNTIYF
>.|.|TRBV28|TRBJ2-2
TGTGCCAGCAGCCCTTTGCGGGCCTACACCGGGGAGCTGTTTTTT
CASSPLRAYTGELFF
>.|.|TRBV12-3/TRBV12-4|TRBJ2-2
TGTGCCAGCAGTCCCCGGGGAACCGGGGAGCTGTTTTTT
CASSPRGTGELFF
>TRBD1|.|TRBV7-9|TRBJ2-7
TGTGCCAGCAGTTGGGGACAGAGCTCCTACGAGCAGTACTTC
CASSWGQSSYEQYF
>TRBD1|few|TRBV10-2|TRBJ1-2
TGCGCCAGCAGTGAGTCGAGGGGGCAGAACTATGGCTACACCTTC
CASSESRGQNYGYTF
>TRBD1|.|TRBV12-3/TRBV12-4|TRBJ1-3
TGTGCCAGCAGGGGACAGGGTAACACCATATATTTT
CASRGQGNTIYF
>TRBD2|once|TRBV30|TRBJ2-7
TGTGCCTGGAGTAGTAGTCGGACTAGCGGGAGTATCACCGAGCAGTACTTC
CAWSSSRTSGSITEQYF
>.|.|TRBV5-4|TRBJ1-6
TGTGCCAGCAGCCTTGAGCGGGGTTCACCCCTCCACTTT
CASSLERGSPLHF
>.|.|TRBV12-3/TRBV12-4|TRBJ1-5
TGTGCCAGCAGTTTCAGAAATCAGCCCCAGCATTTT
CASSFRNQPQHF
>.|.|TRBV3-1/TRBV3-2|TRBJ2-7
TGTGCCAGCAGCCAAGTAACGACAGAGCAGTACTTC
CASSQVTTEQYF
>TRBD1|.|TRBV28|TRBJ1-4
TGTGCCAGCAGCTCGGGACAGGGAAGCGAAAAACTGTTTTTT
CASSSGQGSEKLFF
>TRBD1|.|TRBV30|TRBJ1-1
TGTGCCTGGCAAGACAGGGCTACTGAAGCTTTCTTT
CAWQDRATEAFF
>TRBD2|.|TRBV28|TRBJ2-1
TGTGCCAGCAGTTTTCGGGTAGCGGGAGATGGGTGGGGCTCCTACAATGAGCAGTTCTTC
CASSFRVAGDGWGSYNEQFF
>TRBD1|few|TRBV19|TRBJ1-2
TGTGCCAGTAGTATAGGGCAGGGGGCTGACTATGGCTACACCTTC
CASSIGQGADYGYTF
>TRBD1|.|TRBV18|TRBJ2-7
TGTGCCAGCTCACCCTCGGGACAGCGACCCTACGAGCAGTACTTC
CASSPSGQRPYEQYF
>TRBD1|.|TRBV7-2|TRBJ1-2
TGTGCCAGCAGCTTAGTTACAGGGGGCTGGGGCTACACCTTC
CASSLVTGGWGYTF
>.|.|TRBV19|TRBJ2-7
TGTGCCAGTAGTACAGGGGCCTCCTACGAGCAGTACTTC
CASSTGASYEQYF
>.|.|TRBV18|TRBJ1-1
TGTGCCAGCTCACCACCGGGGCGGAAACCCACTGAAGCTTTCTTT
CASSPPGRKPTEAFF
>TRBD2|.|TRBV30|TRBJ2-1
TGTGCCTGGACTAGCGGGAGTAGGTTCTACAATGAGCAGTTCTTC
CAWTSGSRFYNEQFF
>.|.|TRBV9|TRBJ1-1
TGTGCCAGCAGCGTAGTCCCTGGGGGGGGCCTAACTGAAGCTTTCTTT
CASSVVPGGGLTEAFF
>TRBD2|.|TRBV13|TRBJ2-7
TGTGCCAGCAGCCGGACTAGCGGCCTCTCCTACGAGCAGTACTTC
CASSRTSGLSYEQYF
>.|.|TRBV6-4|TRBJ2-3
TGTGCCAGCAGTGACCTACTACTTTCGGGGAGCACAGATACGCAGTATTTT
CASSDLLLSGSTDTQYF
>TRBD2|.|TRBV27|TRBJ2-1
TGTGCCAGCAGTTTATATCTGGGACTAGTCCACAATGAGCAGTTCTTC
CASSLYLGLVHNEQFF